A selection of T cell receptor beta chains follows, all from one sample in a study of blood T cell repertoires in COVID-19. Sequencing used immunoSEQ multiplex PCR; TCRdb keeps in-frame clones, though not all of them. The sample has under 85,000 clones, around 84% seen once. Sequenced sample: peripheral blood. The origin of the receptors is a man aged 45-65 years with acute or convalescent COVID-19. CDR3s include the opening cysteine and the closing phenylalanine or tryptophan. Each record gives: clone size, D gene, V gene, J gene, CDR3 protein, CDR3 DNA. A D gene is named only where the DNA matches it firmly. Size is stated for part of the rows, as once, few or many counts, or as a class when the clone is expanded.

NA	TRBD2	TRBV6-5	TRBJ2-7	CASSYTSGRAEQYF	TGTGCCAGCAGTTACACTAGCGGGAGGGCCGAGCAGTACTTC
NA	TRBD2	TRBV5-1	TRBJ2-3	CASSPLRGSTTDTQYF	TGCGCCAGCAGCCCACTCCGCGGGAGTACGACAGATACGCAGTATTTT
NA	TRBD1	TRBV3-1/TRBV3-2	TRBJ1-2	CASSQEVTDRVSGYTF	TGTGCCAGCAGCCAAGAGGTAACGGACAGGGTCTCGGGCTACACCTTC
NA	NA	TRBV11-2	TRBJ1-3	CASSLTAAGNTIYF	TGTGCCAGCAGCTTAACAGCCGCTGGAAACACCATATATTTT
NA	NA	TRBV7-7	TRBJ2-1	CASSHGPAGNEQFF	TGTGCCAGCAGCCACGGTCCTGCAGGCAATGAGCAGTTCTTC
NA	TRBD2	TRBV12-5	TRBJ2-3	CASGLTSGRGGDTQYF	TGTGCTAGTGGTTTGACTAGCGGGAGGGGGGGAGATACGCAGTATTTT
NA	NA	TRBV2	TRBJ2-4	CASMWTVGKNIQYF	TGTGCCAGCATGTGGACAGTCGGCAAAAACATTCAGTACTTC
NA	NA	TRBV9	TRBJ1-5	CASSPYPGSNQPQHF	TGTGCCAGCAGCCCGTACCCAGGGTCCAATCAGCCCCAGCATTTT
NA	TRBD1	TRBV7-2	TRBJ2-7	CASSLRDRADYEQYF	TGTGCCAGCAGCTTACGGGACAGGGCCGATTACGAGCAGTACTTC
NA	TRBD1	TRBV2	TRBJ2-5	CATTGDQETQYF	TGTGCCACGACAGGGGACCAAGAGACCCAGTACTTC
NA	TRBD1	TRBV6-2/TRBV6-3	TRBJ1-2	CASSYLGQGASGYTF	TGTGCCAGCAGTTACTTGGGACAGGGGGCGTCCGGCTACACCTTC
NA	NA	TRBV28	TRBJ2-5	CASSLLGSGQETQYF	TGTGCCAGCAGTTTACTTGGTTCGGGCCAAGAGACCCAGTACTTC
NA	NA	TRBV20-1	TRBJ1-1	CSVRRVTEAFF	TGCAGTGTCCGGCGGGTCACTGAAGCTTTCTTT
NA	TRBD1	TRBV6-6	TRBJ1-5	CASSLQGTQPQHF	TGTGCCAGCAGTTTACAGGGGACCCAGCCCCAGCATTTT
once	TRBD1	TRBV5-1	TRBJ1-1	CASSHGQANTEAFF	TGCGCCAGCAGCCACGGACAGGCTAACACTGAAGCTTTCTTT
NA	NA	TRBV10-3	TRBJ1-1	CAISERGMNTEAFF	TGTGCCATCAGTGAGCGCGGTATGAACACTGAAGCTTTCTTT
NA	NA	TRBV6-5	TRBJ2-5	CASSPHSRAQETQYF	TGTGCCAGCAGTCCCCATTCCAGGGCGCAAGAGACCCAGTACTTC
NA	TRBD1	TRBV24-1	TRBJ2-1	CATSELGQGVNEQFF	TGTGCCACCAGTGAACTGGGACAGGGGGTCAATGAGCAGTTCTTC
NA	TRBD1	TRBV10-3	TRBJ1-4	CAISGGQGAGEKLFF	TGTGCCATCAGTGGCGGACAGGGGGCAGGTGAAAAACTGTTTTTT
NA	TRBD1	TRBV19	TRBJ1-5	CASRPRQGLGNQPQHF	TGTGCCAGTAGACCCAGACAGGGCCTGGGGAATCAGCCCCAGCATTTT
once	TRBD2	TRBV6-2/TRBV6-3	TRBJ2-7	CASSYTSGYYEQYF	TGTGCCAGCAGTTATACTAGCGGGTACTACGAGCAGTACTTC
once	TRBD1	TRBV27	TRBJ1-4	CASSLYVGQINEKLFF	TGTGCCAGCAGTTTATACGTGGGACAGATTAATGAAAAACTGTTTTTT
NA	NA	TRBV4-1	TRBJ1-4	CASSQDAQGWANEKLFF	TGCGCCAGCAGCCAAGATGCCCAGGGGTGGGCTAATGAAAAACTGTTTTTT
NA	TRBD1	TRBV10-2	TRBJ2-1	CASSRDSSYNEQFF	TGCGCCAGCAGCCGGGACAGCTCCTACAATGAGCAGTTCTTC
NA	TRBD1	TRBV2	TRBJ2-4	CASSLDRENIQYF	TGTGCCAGCAGTTTGGACAGGGAAAACATTCAGTACTTC
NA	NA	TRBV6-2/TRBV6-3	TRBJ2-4	CASSYRGAAKNIQYF	TGTGCCAGCAGTTACCGGGGGGCAGCCAAAAACATTCAGTACTTC
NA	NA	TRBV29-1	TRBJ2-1	CSVEVRTLVYNEQFF	TGCAGCGTTGAGGTCAGGACATTAGTCTACAATGAGCAGTTCTTC
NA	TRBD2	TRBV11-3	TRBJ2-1	CASSSTPGTSGSNNEQFF	TGTGCCAGCAGCTCTACCCCAGGGACTAGCGGGAGTAACAATGAGCAGTTCTTC
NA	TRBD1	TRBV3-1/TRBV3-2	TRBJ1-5	CASSFDRGSNQPQHF	TGTGCCAGCAGCTTCGACAGGGGAAGCAATCAGCCCCAGCATTTT
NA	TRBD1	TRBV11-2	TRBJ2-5	CASSLDRGRETQYF	TGTGCCAGCAGCTTAGACAGGGGGCGGGAGACCCAGTACTTC
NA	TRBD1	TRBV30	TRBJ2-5	CAWKSGQGYQETQYF	TGTGCCTGGAAATCAGGACAGGGGTACCAAGAGACCCAGTACTTC
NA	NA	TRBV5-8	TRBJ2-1	CASSLGGTQNEQFF	TGTGCCAGCAGCTTAGGCGGGACCCAAAATGAGCAGTTCTTC
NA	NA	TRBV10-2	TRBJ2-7	CASRSLAIYEQYF	TGCGCCAGCCGGTCCCTAGCGATCTACGAGCAGTACTTC
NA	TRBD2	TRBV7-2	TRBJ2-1	CASGRGLAGTEQFF	TGTGCCAGCGGACGGGGACTAGCGGGGACTGAGCAGTTCTTC
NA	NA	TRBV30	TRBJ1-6	CAWVKRGQGNSPLHF	TGTGCCTGGGTTAAGCGGGGGCAGGGTAATTCACCCCTCCACTTT
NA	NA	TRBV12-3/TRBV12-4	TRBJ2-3	CASNGGAGDTQYF	TGTGCCAGCAACGGCGGGGCAGGAGATACGCAGTATTTT
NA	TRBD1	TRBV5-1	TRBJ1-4	CASSWRQGSGKLFF	TGCGCCAGCAGCTGGAGACAGGGGAGTGGAAAACTGTTTTTT
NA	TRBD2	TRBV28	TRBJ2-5	CASSPWRGGYQETQYF	TGTGCCAGCAGCCCATGGCGGGGGGGGTACCAAGAGACCCAGTACTTC
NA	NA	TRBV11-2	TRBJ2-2	CASSYTNTGELFF	TGTGCCAGCTCGTACACCAACACCGGGGAGCTGTTTTTT
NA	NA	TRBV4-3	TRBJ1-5	CASSQDETPTGRWPQHF	TGCGCCAGCAGCCAAGATGAAACACCGACAGGCCGATGGCCCCAGCATTTT
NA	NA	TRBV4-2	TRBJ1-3	CASSQDPEPRNTIYF	TGTGCCAGCAGCCAAGATCCAGAACCCAGAAACACCATATATTTT
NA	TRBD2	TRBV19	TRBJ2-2	CASITSGISGELFF	TGTGCCAGTATCACTAGCGGGATTTCCGGGGAGCTGTTTTTT
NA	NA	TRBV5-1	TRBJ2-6	CASSLSAGGANVLTF	TGCGCCAGCAGCTTGTCCGCAGGTGGGGCCAACGTCCTGACTTTC
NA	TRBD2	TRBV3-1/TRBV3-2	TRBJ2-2	CASSIAGGYTGELFF	TGTGCCAGCAGCATTGCGGGGGGCTACACCGGGGAGCTGTTTTTT
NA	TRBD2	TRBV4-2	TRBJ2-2	CASSQDWGLGSGDTGELFF	TGTGCCAGCAGCCAAGATTGGGGTCTCGGTAGCGGGGATACCGGGGAGCTGTTTTTT
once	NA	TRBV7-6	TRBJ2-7	CASSLEGVHTYEQYF	TGTGCCAGCAGCTTAGAAGGGGTCCACACCTACGAGCAGTACTTC